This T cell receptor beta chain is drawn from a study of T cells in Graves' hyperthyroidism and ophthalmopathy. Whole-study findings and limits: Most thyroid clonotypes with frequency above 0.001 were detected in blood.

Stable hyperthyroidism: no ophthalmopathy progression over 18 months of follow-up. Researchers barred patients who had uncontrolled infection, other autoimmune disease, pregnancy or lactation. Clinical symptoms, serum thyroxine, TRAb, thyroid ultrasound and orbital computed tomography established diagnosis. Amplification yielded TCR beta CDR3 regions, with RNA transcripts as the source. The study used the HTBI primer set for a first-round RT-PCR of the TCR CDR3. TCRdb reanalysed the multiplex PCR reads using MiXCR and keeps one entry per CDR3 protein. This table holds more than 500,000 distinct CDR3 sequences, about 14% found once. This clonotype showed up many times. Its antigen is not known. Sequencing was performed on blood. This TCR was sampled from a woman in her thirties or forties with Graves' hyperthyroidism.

DNA of the CDR3: TGTGCCAGCAGCTTATTTAGTATCGATGAGCAGTTCTTC. Amino acids: CASSLFSIDEQFF. V and J are TRBV11-2 and TRBJ2-1; D is ambiguous. The CDR3 totals 13 residues. Between the trimmed V and J ends, which lost 2 bases and 8 bases, there was a span of 10 bases. CDR1 is SGHAT, CDR2 FQNNGV, per germline.